Listed here are 9 T cell receptor beta chains from one sample, sequenced in a study of cytomegalovirus exposure and HLA in healthy donors (dated by TCRdb to about 2017). Library preparation was by the immunoSEQ multiplex PCR assay. For the multiplex PCR, a mixture combining 60 forward primers for TCR Vbeta segments and 13 reverse primers for TCR Jbeta segments was used. The source is immuneACCESS, and TCRdb retained only in-frame sequences with V and J called. Part of the clones is not carried over; for the studies checked, unresolved V genes explain less than half of this, and the remainder is unexplained. Across this sample there are roughly 250,000 clones, with 80% to 90% seen only once. The ten largest clones take up roughly 2% of the sample. Sequencing was performed on PBMCs. All receptors derive from a woman aged 40 to 50 in good health and CMV-seropositive.

The rearrangement joins TRBV2 to TRBJ2-3; 8 positions match TRBD1. The germline CDR1 and CDR2 sequences are SNHLY and FYNNEI. With V trimmed by 5 bases and J by 2 bases, 6 bases remained unmatched. The CDR3 is 15 amino acids. The CDR3 sequence: CASSLQGVYTDTQYF. The CDR3 bases are TGTGCCAGCAGTTTACAGGGGGTCTACACAGATACGCAGTATTTT.

The V call is TRBV5-4, the J call TRBJ2-1; D might be TRBD2 (5 bases). Germline loops: CDR1 SGHNT, CDR2 YYREEE (reference sequence). CDR3 length equals 15 residues. V was trimmed by 4 bases and J by 8 bases, leaving 19 bases between them. CDR3 in DNA: TGTGCCAGCAGCCCCTCCGTTGGGAGAAGCGATGAGCAGTTCTTC. This sequence encodes CASSPSVGRSDEQFF.

The sample holds one count of this clone. This rearrangement joins TRBV4-3 to TRBJ2-5; 10 bases agree with TRBD2. V trimming: 2 bases; J trimming: 4 bases; junction bases outside the gene matches: 1. Germline V lookup: CDR1 LGHNA, CDR2 YSLEER. The CDR3 extends over 14 amino acids. The CDR3 nucleotides are TGCGCCAGCAGCCAAATAGCGGGGGGAGAGACCCAGTACTTC. It translates to CASSQIAGGETQYF.

The CDR3 DNA is TGCGCCAGCAGCTTGGATCCAGGGGGAACCGATGAGCAGTTCTTC. Translated, it gives CASSLDPGGTDEQFF. V is TRBV5-1 and J is TRBJ2-1; TRBD1 matches 7 bases. The germline gives CDR1 SGHRS, CDR2 YFSETQ. The CDR3 runs to 15 residues. J was trimmed by 8 bases and V by 0 bases; bases with no gene match: 8. Looking up the rest from reference TRBV5-1 and TRBJ2-1 gives the full variable domain: KAGVTQTPRYLIKTRGQQVTLSCSPISGHRSVSWYQQTPGQGLQFLFEYFSETQRNKGNFPGRFSGRQFSNSRSEMNVSTLELGDSALYLCASSLDPGGTDEQFFGPGTRLTVL.

The chain's CDR3 is CASSLGPPYELFF. The CDR3 nucleotides read TGTGCCAGCAGTCTGGGGCCGCCGTACGAACTGTTTTTT. The chain joins TRBV6-1 to TRBJ1-4; TRBD1 is a possible D gene (5 bases). V was shortened by 5 bases and J by 12 bases, with 16 bases between the two germline ends. Germline CDR1 MNHNS, CDR2 SASEGT. This CDR3 spans 13 amino acids.

This sequence joins TRBV4-3 and TRBJ2-7, with 11 bases matching TRBD2. The CDR3 is 15 residues long. The ends lost 0 bases at V and 4 bases at J; junction bases unmatched: 2. Germline loops: CDR1 LGHNA, CDR2 YSLEER. CDR3 loop: CASSQEIAGGYEQYF. The CDR3 DNA follows: TGCGCCAGCAGCCAAGAAATAGCGGGAGGGTACGAGCAGTACTTC.

V gene TRBV18 combines with J gene TRBJ2-3, with D possibly TRBD1 on 6 matching bases. V lost 1 base and J lost 3, with 11 bases in between. Germline CDR1 reads KGHSH; CDR2 reads LQKENI. The CDR3 has 15 residues. The CDR3 here is CASSPLIGGTDTQYF. As DNA, the CDR3 is TGTGCCAGCTCACCACTAATAGGGGGTACAGATACGCAGTATTTT.

The chain's CDR3 is CASSLFSGDTGELFF. In nucleotides, the CDR3 is TGTGCCAGCAGTTTATTTTCGGGAGACACCGGGGAGCTGTTTTTT. The rearrangement joins TRBV27 to TRBJ2-2; possibly TRBD2 for D (6 bases). CDR1 is MNHEY, CDR2 SMNVEV, per germline (reference sequence). V lost 1 base to trimming and J lost 3 bases, with 9 bases between them. The CDR3 runs 15 residues.

This clone was recorded once. This chain's CDR3 is CASSLVSGGFNEQFF. CDR3 sequence (DNA): TGCGCCAGCAGCTTGGTTAGCGGGGGCTTCAATGAGCAGTTCTTC. The chain carries TRBV5-1 and TRBJ2-1; 9 nucleotides agree with TRBD2. After removal of 0 bases from V and 6 bases from J, the junction contained 4 bases not matched to a gene. This CDR3 comprises 15 residues. Germline V gene data show CDR1 as SGHRS and CDR2 as YFSETQ.